The 9 T cell receptor beta chains reported below all come from one sample, sequenced in a study of blood T cell repertoires in COVID-19. Profiled with immunoSEQ multiplex PCR; TCRdb holds only in-frame clones, not every one. The sample lists 200,000 to 250,000 clones, 82% seen once, with approximately 5% in the top ten. The sample taken for sequencing was peripheral blood. All receptors come from a woman in her 70s with COVID-19, enrolled during active disease.

This clone was detected only a few times. The chain carries TRBV6-5 and TRBJ1-5; D is uncertain. CDR1 and CDR2 (germline): MNHEY, SVGAGI. V lost 4 bases to trimming and J lost 5 bases, with 3 bases between them. The CDR3 consists of 11 residues. CDR3 protein: CASSSYQPQHF. CDR3 nucleotide sequence: TGTGCCAGCAGTTCATATCAGCCCCAGCATTTT.

This chain links TRBV6-5 with TRBJ1-1; a possible D gene is TRBD1 (5 bases). In germline, CDR1 is MNHEY, CDR2 SVGAGI. Trimming cost V 4 bases and J 3 bases, with 9 bases left between them. CDR3 length: 13 amino acids. CDR3 DNA: TGTGCCAGCAGTTTCGCCAGGGACACTGAAGCTTTCTTT. Amino acid sequence: CASSFARDTEAFF.

The chain has TRBV4-3 and TRBJ2-7, with TRBD1 identical over 7 bases. The trim removed 1 base at V and 3 bases at J, leaving 6 bases unmatched. Per the germline V gene, CDR1 is LGHNA and CDR2 is YSLEER. The CDR3 covers 15 residues. CDR3 bases: TGCGCCAGCAGCCAAGGAAAGGGGGCCGGCTACGAGCAGTACTTC. Translation: CASSQGKGAGYEQYF.

The V call is TRBV19, the J call TRBJ2-7; D uncertain. Trimming took 5 bases from V and 0 from J, leaving 11 bases between them. CDR1 and CDR2 from the germline V gene are LNHDA and SQIVND (reference sequence). The CDR3 extends over 14 amino acids. The CDR3: CASSRQQSSYEQYF. DNA for the CDR3: TGTGCCAGTAGTCGGCAACAGAGCTCCTACGAGCAGTACTTC.

The chain links TRBV6-5 to TRBJ1-2, with D unclear. The CDR3 consists of 14 residues. The germline V and J ends were trimmed by 2 bases and 0 bases, with 7 bases remaining between them. Germline-derived CDR1 and CDR2 are MNHEY and SVGAGI. CDR3 loop: CASSYDTSNYGYTF. In nucleotides, the CDR3 is TGTGCCAGCAGTTACGACACGTCTAACTATGGCTACACCTTC.

As for this clone: Sequence at one end of the junction differs from germline and may be a read error. The chain has TRBV3-1 (or the pseudogene TRBV3-2) and TRBJ1-2; D gene uncertain. Germline V gene data show CDR1 as LGHDT and CDR2 as YNNKEL (reference sequence). This CDR3 has 18 residues. The CDR3 region has the DNA TGTGCCAGCAGCCAAGCCTTAAGTCGGGCTGCGGGTCACTACGGCTACACCTTC. Its protein is CASSQALSRAAGHYGYTF.

V and J are TRBV7-8 and TRBJ1-6, with a weak D call TRBD1 (6 bases). This CDR3 is built from 16 residues. Trimming cost V 6 bases and J 7 bases, with 19 bases left between them. Germline-derived CDR1 and CDR2 are SGHVS and FQNEAQ. In DNA, the CDR3 is TGTGCCAGCAGGAGAGGGGCAGGGGTGGAGAATTCACCCCTCCACTTT. Translated, it gives CASRRGAGVENSPLHF.

The chain joins TRBV2 to TRBJ2-1, with 7 bases that match TRBD1. Trimming at V came to 3 bases and at J to 7 bases, leaving 3 bases not matched to a gene. The CDR3 is 13 residues long. Germline V gene sequence: CDR1 SNHLY, CDR2 FYNNEI. Here the CDR3 DNA reads TGTGCCAGCAGTGATGGCAGGGGGAATGAGCAGTTCTTC. Its protein product is CASSDGRGNEQFF.

This rearrangement joins TRBV18 to TRBJ1-5; 9 bases agree with TRBD1. This CDR3 is 15 amino acids long. Germline V gene lookup returns CDR1 KGHSH and CDR2 LQKENI. Trimming at V came to 4 bases and at J to 1 base, leaving 2 bases not matched to a gene. As DNA, the CDR3 is TGTGCCAGCTCACTAGGACAGGGGAGCAATCAGCCCCAGCATTTT. It encodes CASSLGQGSNQPQHF.